Listed here are 14 T cell receptor beta chains from one sample, sequenced in a study of post-analysis software for immune sequencing data. Unique molecular identifiers were built into the TCR beta cDNA libraries. Using its own MiXCR run on the PCR reads, TCRdb lists one record per CDR3 protein. The profile shows roughly 150,000 distinct CDR3 sequences, approximately 35% of them singletons. The starting material was blood, obtained after autologous hematopoietic stem cell transplantation. The receptors stem from a girl aged 5-17 years with multiple sclerosis.

This clonotype showed up many times. V usage is TRBV29-1 and J usage is TRBJ2-1; D unresolved. The CDR3 contains 11 residues. Germline lookup yields CDR1 SQVTM and CDR2 ANQGSEA. The germline V and J ends were trimmed by 6 bases and 4 bases, with 7 bases remaining between them. The CDR3 reads CSVGKYNEQFF. CDR3 DNA: TGCAGCGTGGGCAAATACAATGAGCAGTTCTTC.

This chain uses TRBV27 with TRBJ1-2; 7 nucleotides match TRBD1. V shed 3 bases and J 6 bases; nucleotides not matched to a gene: 4. CDR3 length equals 13 residues. Germline V lookup: CDR1 MNHEY, CDR2 SMNVEV (reference sequence). The CDR3 protein is CASSFLTGNGYTF. The CDR3, as DNA: TGTGCCAGCAGTTTTCTGACAGGGAATGGCTACACCTTC.

This clonotype was seen ten or more times. The chain recombines TRBV29-1 with TRBJ2-7; TRBD1 matches at 8 bases. The CDR3 loop spans 13 amino acids. V lost 5 bases and J lost 2; bases outside the gene matches: 5. Germline values: CDR1 SQVTM, CDR2 ANQGSEA. Written as DNA, the CDR3 is TGCAGCGTTCGCCCAGGGGGCACCTACGAGCAGTACTTC. Protein sequence: CSVRPGGTYEQYF.

The J gene is TRBJ1-5, the V gene TRBV29-1; D call uncertain. V was clipped by 7 bases and J by 9 bases, with 19 bases between them. CDR1 is SQVTM, CDR2 ANQGSEA, per germline. This CDR3 spans 13 amino acids. CDR3 in amino acids: CSAQPSPQGPQHF. CDR3 DNA sequence: TGCAGCGCCCAACCCAGCCCGCAAGGGCCCCAGCATTTT.

V usage is TRBV20-1 and J usage is TRBJ1-2, with 10 bases fitting TRBD1. J gave up 4 bases and V 7 bases, and 9 bases lay outside the gene matches. The CDR3 length is 14 residues. Germline values: CDR1 DFQATT, CDR2 SNEGSKA (reference sequence). CDR3 nucleotide sequence: TGCAGTGGATCCGGGGGACAGGGGAGCTATGGCTACACCTTC. It encodes CSGSGGQGSYGYTF.

This clonotype was counted only a few times. This chain uses TRBV24-1 with TRBJ1-5; D remains ambiguous. This CDR3 has 14 residues. Trimming stripped 4 bases from V and 0 bases from J, with 6 bases between. Germline assignment: CDR1 KGHDR and CDR2 SFDVKD. CDR3 in DNA: TGTGCCACCAGTGAATTCAGTAGCAATCAGCCCCAGCATTTT. It specifies CATSEFSSNQPQHF.

J is TRBJ2-3 and V is TRBV4-2, with 9 bases aligning to TRBD2. The CDR3 is 17 amino acids. Trimming at V came to 4 bases and at J to 0 bases, leaving 8 bases not matched to a gene. The germline V gene encodes CDR1 LGHNA and CDR2 YNFKEQ. The CDR3 spells CASSRSGGDLSTDTQYF. CDR3 nucleotides: TGTGCCAGCAGCCGTAGCGGGGGTGACCTTAGCACAGATACGCAGTATTTT.

The genes are TRBV14 and TRBJ1-1; D unclear. V lost 2 bases to trimming and J lost 6 bases, with 16 bases between them. The germline gives CDR1 SGHDN, CDR2 FVKESK. This CDR3 contains 15 residues. The CDR3 nucleotides are TGTGCCAGCAGCCAATCCCAGTGGGATGTACCTGAAGCTTTCTTT. Residues: CASSQSQWDVPEAFF.

The rearrangement joins TRBV28 to TRBJ1-4; 8 positions agree with TRBD1. The length of the CDR3 is 16 residues. V gave up 1 base and J gave up 8 bases; unmatched junction bases: 9. Germline CDR1 and CDR2: MDHEN and SYDVKM. CDR3 nucleotides: TGTGCCAGCAGTTTATTGTTTCAGGGGGCTGGGGAAAAACTGTTTTTT. It is translated as CASSLLFQGAGEKLFF.

The genes are TRBV18 and TRBJ2-5; D remains unclear. V shed 5 bases and J shed 4 bases, with 11 bases lying between them. The CDR3 loop spans 13 amino acids. In germline, CDR1 is KGHSH, CDR2 LQKENI. In nucleotides, the CDR3 is TGTGCCAGCTCATCCCCCGCAGCAGAGACCCAGTACTTC. Translated: CASSSPAAETQYF.

The chain recombines TRBV12-3 or TRBV12-4 with TRBJ2-6, with D tentatively TRBD1 (6 bases). CDR3 length equals 18 residues. Deletions cut 4 bases from V and 0 bases from J, with 16 bases between. CDR3 loop: CASSSTTGYSSGANVLTF. The CDR3 DNA reads as TGTGCCAGCAGTTCGACAACAGGGTATAGCTCTGGGGCCAACGTCCTGACTTTC.

The rearrangement uses TRBV5-6 and TRBJ2-6, with D possibly being TRBD1 (5 bases). V lost 4 bases and J lost 3, with 14 bases in between. This CDR3 is 16 amino acids long. CDR1 SGHDT and CDR2 YYEEEE come from the germline V gene. The CDR3 DNA reads TGTGCCAGCAGCCCCCAAGGGGCACTTGGGGCCAACGTCCTGACTTTC. Amino acid sequence: CASSPQGALGANVLTF.

This clonotype was counted only a few times. The chain links TRBV10-3 to TRBJ2-3, with 7 bases that match TRBD2. Germline values: CDR1 ENHRY, CDR2 SYGVKD. The V gene end was trimmed by 4 bases and the J gene end by 4 bases; junction bases not matched to a gene: 8. The CDR3 loop spans 15 amino acids. Here the CDR3 DNA reads TGTGCCATCAGTGGAGGGAGGGAGCGGGCAGATACGCAGTATTTT. This gives the protein CAISGGRERADTQYF.

The CDR3 DNA reads TGCAGCGTTGAATGGGTCGGGAGAGGCTACGAGCAGTACTTC. The encoded protein is CSVEWVGRGYEQYF. V and J are TRBV29-1 and TRBJ2-7, with TRBD2 as a possible D gene (6 bases). Germline CDR1 and CDR2: SQVTM and ANQGSEA. The CDR3 totals 14 residues. Trimming removed 2 bases from V and 3 bases from J, with 14 bases in between.